The 27 T cell receptor beta chains below all came from one sample that was sequenced in a study of T cells in Graves' hyperthyroidism and ophthalmopathy. There were TCR beta CDR3 regions amplified from RNA transcripts. When the TCR CDR3 underwent first-round RT-PCR, the HTBI primer set was used. One entry per CDR3 protein, called by TCRdb with MiXCR from the multiplex PCR reads. This sample carries 500,000 to 650,000 distinct CDR3 sequences, nearly 20% of them seen once, and the ten largest clones take over 45%. Sequenced sample: blood. These receptors were taken from a middle-aged man with Graves' ophthalmopathy.

This clonotype was counted ten times or more. This chain connects TRBV7-2 to TRBJ2-1; D unclear. The V and J ends lost 4 bases and 7 bases respectively, with 8 bases between them. The CDR3 totals 12 residues. CDR1 is SGHTA, CDR2 FQGNSA, per germline. Here the CDR3 reads CASSSHGNEQFF. In DNA, the CDR3 is TGTGCCAGCAGCTCCCACGGGAATGAGCAGTTCTTC. Full variable domain (missing parts from reference TRBV7-2 and TRBJ2-1): GAGVSQSPSNKVTEKGKDVELRCDPISGHTALYWYRQSLGQGLEFLIYFQGNSAPDKSGLPSDRFSAERTGGSVSTLTIQRTQQEDSAVYLCASSSHGNEQFFGPGTRLTVL.

This clonotype was recorded at least ten times. This sequence joins TRBV2 and TRBJ1-1; no clear D gene. V was cut by 2 bases and J by 6 bases, with 10 bases left in between. From germline, CDR1 is SNHLY and CDR2 FYNNEI. This CDR3 has 13 residues. In DNA, the CDR3 is TGTGCCAGCAGTGAAACCCGGCCCCCTGAAGCTTTCTTT. Encoded protein: CASSETRPPEAFF.

The table lists this clonotype with a count of one. V usage is TRBV6-1 and J usage is TRBJ1-1; no clear D. This CDR3 spans 13 amino acids. Trimming cost V 0 bases and J 10 bases, with 12 bases left between them. The V gene's germline CDR1 is MNHNS and CDR2 SASEGT. CDR3 region: CASSEARGSRAFF. DNA of the CDR3: TGTGCCAGCAGTGAAGCGAGAGGGAGCCGAGCTTTCTTT.

The V gene is TRBV30, the J gene TRBJ1-6; TRBD1 might be the D (5 bases). The germline CDR1 and CDR2 sequences are GTSNPN and SVGIG (reference sequence). V shed 0 bases and J shed 10 bases, with 10 bases lying between them. CDR3 length: 13 residues. In nucleotides, the CDR3 is TGTGCCTGGAGTGTATACCGGGGCTCACCCCTCCACTTT. It yields the protein CAWSVYRGSPLHF.

In regard to this clonotype: A much bigger clone sits one base away, suggesting this may be a read error. The genes are TRBV5-1 and TRBJ2-7; 7 nucleotides agree with TRBD2. CDR3 length: 15 residues. V lost 1 base, J lost 1 base, and 5 bases stayed unmatched. From germline, CDR1 is SGHRS and CDR2 YFSETQ. The CDR3 is CASSLWGGLSYEQYF. CDR3 coding DNA: TGCGCCAGCAGCTTGTGGGGGGGGTTATCCTACGAGCAGTACTTC.

V and J are TRBV3-1 and TRBJ1-5; possibly TRBD1 for D (6 bases). The germline V gene has CDR1 LGHDT and CDR2 YNNKEL (reference sequence). V dropped 0 bases and J dropped 6 bases, with 12 bases sitting between them. The CDR3 contains 15 residues. CDR3 region: CASSQDTGLPQPQHF. CDR3 nucleotides: TGTGCCAGCAGCCAAGACACAGGGCTACCTCAGCCCCAGCATTTT.

This clonotype has just a few counts. The gene calls are TRBV12-3 or TRBV12-4 and TRBJ1-3, with D hard to call. CDR3 length: 13 residues. Trimming stripped 3 bases from V and 0 bases from J, with 3 bases between. The CDR3 DNA reads TGTGCCAGCAGTTTCGGCTCTGGAAACACCATATATTTT. This sequence encodes CASSFGSGNTIYF.

This clonotype was counted ten times or more. This sequence joins TRBV7-8 and TRBJ2-7; no firm D call. Trimming stripped 1 base from V and 3 bases from J, with 10 bases between. The CDR3 consists of 14 residues. CDR1 SGHVS and CDR2 FQNEAQ come from the germline V gene. This chain's CDR3 is CASSLVGRFYEQYF. The CDR3 region has the DNA TGTGCCAGCAGCTTAGTGGGCAGGTTCTACGAGCAGTACTTC.

This clonotype appeared once. V gene TRBV5-4 combines with J gene TRBJ2-6, with 7 bases fitting TRBD1. The CDR3 extends over 15 amino acids. CDR1 SGHNT and CDR2 YYREEE come from the germline V gene (reference sequence). Trimming removed 5 bases from V and 2 bases from J; junction bases left unmatched: 4. The chain's CDR3 is CASSQTGPGANVLTF. In DNA, the CDR3 is TGTGCCAGCAGTCAGACAGGGCCTGGGGCCAACGTCCTGACTTTC.

This clonotype appeared many times. The rearrangement uses TRBV18 and TRBJ2-5, with 8 bases that match TRBD1. CDR1 is KGHSH, CDR2 LQKENI, per germline. The ends lost 6 bases at V and 5 bases at J; junction bases unmatched: 14. The CDR3 loop spans 16 amino acids. The CDR3, as DNA: TGTGCCAGCTCGGCCCTCGGACAGGGAGGTTTGGAGACCCAGTACTTC. Its protein is CASSALGQGGLETQYF.

Here the CDR3 reads CASGEGNTIYF. In DNA form, the CDR3 reads TGTGCCAGCGGGGAAGGAAACACCATATATTTT. The genes are TRBV3-1 and TRBJ1-3; D uncertain. The germline gives CDR1 LGHDT, CDR2 YNNKEL (reference sequence). Trimming took 8 bases from V and 4 from J, leaving 6 bases between them. The CDR3 loop spans 11 amino acids.

V is TRBV7-9 and J is TRBJ2-1, with 7 bases aligning to TRBD2. V lost 3 bases to trimming and J lost 5 bases; unmatched junction nucleotides: 4. Per germline, CDR1 SEHNR and CDR2 FQNEAQ (reference sequence). The CDR3 is 14 amino acids. CDR3 protein: CASSFGGNNNEQFF. DNA for the CDR3: TGTGCCAGCAGCTTCGGGGGGAATAACAATGAGCAGTTCTTC.

This clonotype was counted a few times. The chain links TRBV6-5 to TRBJ1-2; unclear D gene. V shed 0 bases and J shed 4 bases, with 9 bases lying between them. The CDR3 sequence is 14 residues long. CDR1 and CDR2 (germline): MNHEY, SVGAGI. The CDR3 DNA is TGTGCCAGCAGTTACTCGCTAGACCTCTATGGCTACACCTTC. Translated, it gives CASSYSLDLYGYTF.

There are a few counts of this clonotype. The gene calls are TRBV5-1 and TRBJ1-2; D might be TRBD1 (5 bases). Germline lookup yields CDR1 SGHRS and CDR2 YFSETQ. V was trimmed by 4 bases and J by 3 bases, leaving 16 bases between them. This CDR3 spans 15 amino acids. Here the CDR3 reads CASSLEGLVDYGYTF. In nucleotides, the CDR3 is TGCGCCAGCAGCCTCGAGGGGTTGGTTGACTATGGCTACACCTTC.

This sequence joins TRBV5-1 and TRBJ2-3, with D maybe TRBD2 (5 bases). With 3 bases removed from V and 5 bases from J, the gap between germline ends came to 19 bases. This CDR3 is built from 16 residues. Germline V gene lookup returns CDR1 SGHRS and CDR2 YFSETQ. CDR3 amino acids: CASSYPLVKGGDTQYF. The CDR3 DNA sequence: TGCGCCAGCAGCTACCCACTAGTGAAAGGAGGAGATACGCAGTATTTT.

This clonotype was recorded a few times. One junction end disagrees with the germline gene, perhaps due to a read error. The rearrangement links TRBV7-9 to TRBJ2-7; 7 nucleotides agree with TRBD1. Germline V gene lookup returns CDR1 SEHNR and CDR2 FQNEAQ (reference sequence). CDR3 length: 15 residues. The CDR3 DNA reads TGTGCCAGCAGTTTAGGGGTGACAGGGTCCTACGAGCAGTACTTC. Translated, it gives CASSLGVTGSYEQYF. Looking up the rest from reference TRBV7-9 and TRBJ2-7 gives the full variable domain: DTGVSQNPRHKITKRGQNVTFRCDPISEHNRLYWYRQTLGQGPEFLTYFQNEAQLEKSRLLSDRFSAERPKGSFSTLEIQRTEQGDSAMYLCASSLGVTGSYEQYFGPGTRLTVT.

In its sample, this clonotype was seen many times. The J gene is TRBJ1-2, the V gene TRBV12-3 or TRBV12-4; 7 bases match TRBD1. The J segment lost 0 bases and the V segment lost 8 bases, leaving 9 bases of the junction unmatched. The CDR3 runs to 15 residues. The CDR3, as DNA: TGTGCCAGCTCCTCAGGGGGTACAGCTAACTATGGCTACACCTTC. Protein sequence: CASSSGGTANYGYTF.

This clonotype has at least ten counts. The V and J genes are TRBV11-2 and TRBJ2-1; D is possibly TRBD2 (5 bases). There are 15 residues in the CDR3. Germline CDR1 reads SGHAT; CDR2 reads FQNNGV. With 3 bases removed from V and 8 bases from J, the gap between germline ends came to 17 bases. The CDR3 DNA is TGTGCCAGCAGCTTGGAGGACCTTTGGAACGATGAGCAGTTCTTC. It translates to CASSLEDLWNDEQFF.

The rearrangement uses TRBV28 and TRBJ1-5; D is perhaps TRBD1 (5 bases). The germline V gene has CDR1 MDHEN and CDR2 SYDVKM. Trimming removed 7 bases from V and 1 base from J, with 14 bases in between. The CDR3 covers 15 residues. The CDR3 nucleotides are TGTGCCAGCACTCTCACCCAGGGAAGCAATCAGCCCCAGCATTTT. Protein product: CASTLTQGSNQPQHF.

In its sample, this clonotype was seen a few times. This chain links TRBV19 with TRBJ1-1; 7 nucleotides line up with TRBD1. The ends lost 8 bases at V and 3 bases at J; junction bases unmatched: 6. The germline CDR1 and CDR2 sequences are LNHDA and SQIVND (reference sequence). This CDR3 region has 13 residues. The CDR3 DNA is TGTGCCAGTGCCAGGGGGGCGGACACTGAAGCTTTCTTT. Translation gives CASARGADTEAFF.

This clonotype was detected many times. The chain couples TRBV3-1 to TRBJ2-5; unclear D gene. This CDR3 is built from 11 residues. Germline-derived CDR1 and CDR2 are LGHDT and YNNKEL (reference sequence). V was trimmed by 5 bases and J by 5 bases, leaving 6 bases between them. In nucleotides, the CDR3 is TGTGCCAGCAGCGAAGTGGAGACCCAGTACTTC. Translation: CASSEVETQYF.

This sequence joins TRBV11-2 and TRBJ2-1, with TRBD2 matching over 9 bases. V lost 5 bases and J lost 8; bases outside the gene matches: 13. CDR3 size: 16 residues. CDR1 SGHAT and CDR2 FQNNGV come from the germline V gene. The CDR3 DNA is TGTGCCAGCAGCCAGCACCTAGCGGGGTTCTTCGATGAGCAGTTCTTC. The encoded protein is CASSQHLAGFFDEQFF.

This clonotype has only a few counts. The chain employs TRBV15 and TRBJ2-1; 10 nucleotides align to TRBD2. Unmatched junction bases numbered 13, after V lost 3 bases and J lost 11 bases. This CDR3 has 16 residues. Germline V gives CDR1 LNHNV, CDR2 YYDKDF (reference sequence). Here the CDR3 reads CATSRGVVAGGDQQFF. The CDR3 nucleotides read TGTGCCACCAGCAGGGGGGTGGTAGCGGGGGGTGATCAGCAGTTCTTC.

This clonotype was observed a few times. The chain has TRBV5-1 and TRBJ2-7; 7 bases match TRBD2. Germline V gene data show CDR1 as SGHRS and CDR2 as YFSETQ. Unmatched junction bases numbered 8, after V lost 4 bases and J lost 1 base. This CDR3 is 15 amino acids long. CDR3: CASSRGDSRSYEQYF. CDR3 nucleotides: TGCGCCAGCAGCCGGGGGGACTCCCGTTCCTACGAGCAGTACTTC.

Many counts were recorded for this clonotype. CDR3 in amino acids: CASKKSDQGEQFF. CDR3 coding DNA: TGTGCCAGCAAAAAGTCGGACCAGGGTGAGCAGTTCTTC. The rearrangement joins TRBV7-3 to TRBJ2-1; D possibly corresponds to TRBD1 (5 bases). Germline V CDR1 and CDR2: SGHTA, FQGTGA. V lost 7 bases to trimming and J lost 9 bases, with 16 bases between them. This CDR3 is built from 13 residues.

The chain joins TRBV5-1 to TRBJ2-2, with D tentatively TRBD2 (6 bases). Trimming stripped 3 bases from V and 5 bases from J, with 11 bases between. The length of the CDR3 is 14 residues. The germline CDR1 and CDR2 sequences are SGHRS and YFSETQ. Written as DNA, the CDR3 is TGCGCCAGCAGCTATTCGGGGGAGACCGGGGAGCTGTTTTTT. This gives the protein CASSYSGETGELFF. The whole variable domain, remainder taken from reference TRBV5-1 and TRBJ2-2, is KAGVTQTPRYLIKTRGQQVTLSCSPISGHRSVSWYQQTPGQGLQFLFEYFSETQRNKGNFPGRFSGRQFSNSRSEMNVSTLELGDSALYLCASSYSGETGELFFGEGSRLTVL.

Turning to this clonotype: A clone one base away is much larger, so this may be a read error. Lacking the conserved final phenylalanine or tryptophan, this CDR3 likely reflects a read error. The V call is TRBV27, the J call TRBJ2-7; possibly TRBD1 for D (8 bases). CDR1 is MNHEY, CDR2 SMNVEV, per germline (reference sequence). The CDR3 extends over 14 amino acids. The V gene lost 6 bases and the J gene lost 0 bases, with 12 bases spanning the gap. The CDR3 spells CASSHRGGSYEQYL. The CDR3, as DNA: TGTGCCAGCAGCCACAGGGGGGGCTCCTACGAGCAGTACTTA.